This TCR beta chain was captured in a study of beta chain features in type 1 diabetes. The study, taken as a whole, reports: Healthy donors had naive, central memory and Treg TCRB repertoires that appeared less similar than those seen among patients. Equally in patients and controls, PCR might preferentially amplify shorter templates.

Each sorted fraction was over 98% pure. In regard to this clone: The antigen remains unidentified.

Every bit of the isolated RNA underwent reverse transcription, so sequencing read expressed TCRB transcripts. The data were produced by immunoSEQ multiplex PCR, yet TCRdb's version contains in-frame clones alone and is incomplete. The data hold over 700,000 clones, with 17% observed a single time. V gave up 3 bases and J gave up 6 bases, with 11 bases separating them. The CDR3 runs 14 residues. Germline CDR1 is SGHTA and CDR2 is FQGNSA. The receptor's source is a woman under 30 in good health. The rearrangement joins TRBV7-2 to TRBJ2-2, with D possibly being TRBD1 (6 bases). The material sequenced was naive CD4+ T cells from blood. The CDR3: CASSFQGWSGELFF. Here the CDR3 DNA reads TGTGCCAGCAGCTTTCAGGGGTGGTCCGGGGAGCTGTTTTTT.